Presented here are 16 T cell receptor beta chains from one specimen sequenced in a study of blood T cell repertoires in COVID-19. Assay used: immunoSEQ multiplex PCR; TCRdb lists only in-frame clones, some missing. Of around 480,000 clones in the sample, 87% were seen once. The sample taken for sequencing was PBMCs or T cells enriched from blood (not recorded which). These TCRs come from a woman aged 18 to 35 who had recovered from COVID-19.

The chain links TRBV19 to TRBJ1-1; no definite D call. Germline lookup yields CDR1 LNHDA and CDR2 SQIVND (reference sequence). This CDR3 region has 11 residues. Between the trimmed V and J ends, which lost 6 bases and 11 bases, there was a span of 13 bases. CDR3 DNA sequence: TGTGCCAGTAGGATGTCAGGTACGGCTTTCTTT. Translation: CASRMSGTAFF.

V gene TRBV3-1 (or the pseudogene TRBV3-2) combines with J gene TRBJ1-1, with 7 bases lining up with TRBD1. Germline V gene data show CDR1 as LGHDT and CDR2 as YNNKEL (reference sequence). This CDR3 comprises 13 residues. Trimming removed 4 bases from V and 6 bases from J; junction bases left unmatched: 5. CDR3 coding DNA: TGTGCCAGCAGCCCCGAGGGGGCGGCTGAAGCTTTCTTT. Translated: CASSPEGAAEAFF.

The V call is TRBV5-5, the J call TRBJ1-6, with TRBD1 matching 7 bases. This CDR3 is 16 amino acids long. Germline V CDR1 and CDR2: SGHKS, YYEKEE (reference sequence). Germline trimming cut 4 bases from V and 0 bases from J; bases unmatched to any gene: 4. CDR3 residues: CASSPRTGSYNSPLHF. CDR3 in DNA: TGTGCCAGCAGCCCGCGGACAGGCTCCTATAATTCACCCCTCCACTTT. Variable domain in full (rest from reference TRBV5-5 and TRBJ1-6): DAGVTQSPTHLIKTRGQQVTLRCSPISGHKSVSWYQQVLGQGPQFIFQYYEKEERGRGNFPDRFSARQFPNYSSELNVNALLLGDSALYLCASSPRTGSYNSPLHFGNGTRLTVT.

The genes are TRBV5-1 and TRBJ2-5, with no clear D. The CDR3 runs 13 residues. Germline CDR1 reads SGHRS; CDR2 reads YFSETQ. V was clipped by 1 base and J by 2 bases, with 6 bases between them. This CDR3 is CASSLNPQETQYF. CDR3 DNA sequence: TGCGCCAGCAGCTTGAATCCACAAGAGACCCAGTACTTC.

V gene TRBV28 combines with J gene TRBJ2-5; 10 bases line up with TRBD1. Germline values: CDR1 MDHEN, CDR2 SYDVKM. J lost 4 bases, V lost 5 bases, and 10 bases had no gene match. This CDR3 contains 16 residues. The CDR3, as DNA: TGTGCCAGCAGTCCCCACGGACAGGGGGTGGGAGAGACCCAGTACTTC. This encodes CASSPHGQGVGETQYF.

The chain couples TRBV7-6 to TRBJ2-3, with 9 bases aligning to TRBD1. The germline CDR1 and CDR2 sequences are SGHVS and FNYEAQ. V lost 5 bases to trimming and J lost 5 bases; unmatched junction nucleotides: 11. The CDR3 is made up of 16 amino acids. CDR3 DNA: TGTGCCAGCAGCCCTTGGGGACAGGGCATTAAAGATACGCAGTATTTT. It codes for CASSPWGQGIKDTQYF.

The chain uses TRBV10-1 and TRBJ2-7; the D gene is possibly TRBD2 (6 bases). There are 14 residues in the CDR3. Germline V gives CDR1 WNHNN, CDR2 SYGVQD (reference sequence). Trimming removed 5 bases from V and 2 bases from J, with 13 bases in between. The CDR3 region has the DNA TGCGCCAGCAGTAGATCCGGGGAGGCCTACGAGCAGTACTTC. Translation: CASSRSGEAYEQYF.

The sample holds one count of this clone. The chain employs TRBV6-5 and TRBJ1-2, with 9 positions matching TRBD1. Trimming took 8 bases from V and 8 from J; bases not matched to a gene: 9. This CDR3 comprises 13 residues. Germline assignment: CDR1 MNHEY and CDR2 SVGAGI. CDR3 residues: CASGQPDRGGYTF. CDR3 bases: TGTGCCAGCGGACAACCGGACAGGGGAGGCTACACCTTC.

The sample holds one count of this clone. The genes are TRBV7-9 and TRBJ1-1; no clear D. Germline lookup yields CDR1 SEHNR and CDR2 FQNEAQ (reference sequence). The CDR3 contains 14 residues. With 2 bases removed from V and 1 base from J, the gap between germline ends came to 8 bases. The CDR3 spells CASSLSAGNTEAFF. Written as DNA, the CDR3 is TGTGCCAGCAGCTTATCAGCGGGGAACACTGAAGCTTTCTTT.

J is TRBJ1-3 and V is TRBV7-9; 7 positions match TRBD1. The CDR3 extends over 16 amino acids. After removal of 0 bases from V and 6 bases from J, the junction contained 8 bases not matched to a gene. Germline V gene data show CDR1 as SEHNR and CDR2 as FQNEAQ (reference sequence). The DNA for the CDR3 is TGTGCCAGCAGCTTAGCGGGGGACAGTCTTGTAAACACCATATATTTT. The encoded protein is CASSLAGDSLVNTIYF.

The chain recombines TRBV9 with TRBJ2-3; TRBD1 matches 7 bases. The V and J ends lost 0 bases and 1 base, in that order; junction bases with no gene match: 5. This CDR3 contains 16 residues. Germline CDR1 is SGDLS and CDR2 is YYNGEE. The CDR3, as DNA: TGTGCCAGCAGCGTAGGAGGGGGCCCTGGCACAGATACGCAGTATTTT. Translating it yields CASSVGGGPGTDTQYF.

The gene calls are TRBV5-6 and TRBJ1-2, with 8 bases aligning to TRBD1. CDR1 and CDR2 (germline): SGHDT, YYEEEE. The ends lost 6 bases at V and 5 bases at J; junction bases unmatched: 12. CDR3 length equals 15 residues. The CDR3 DNA follows: TGTGCCAGCAACTCAGGGGCGACAGGGGAATATGGCTACACCTTC. Its protein product is CASNSGATGEYGYTF.

In nucleotides, the CDR3 is TGTGCCAGCAGCTTAGGAACCGCCGGGGATTCACCCCTCCACTTT. Protein sequence: CASSLGTAGDSPLHF. The gene calls are TRBV11-2 and TRBJ1-6; D unresolved. Germline V gene lookup returns CDR1 SGHAT and CDR2 FQNNGV. V was shortened by 1 base and J by 8 bases, with 12 bases between the two germline ends. This CDR3 region has 15 residues.

The gene calls are TRBV27 and TRBJ2-7; the D gene is possibly TRBD1 (6 bases). Germline CDR1 is MNHEY and CDR2 is SMNVEV (reference sequence). This CDR3 comprises 15 residues. With 0 bases removed from V and 2 bases from J, the gap between germline ends came to 11 bases. The CDR3 here is CASSLSFTGTYEQYF. CDR3 DNA: TGTGCCAGCAGTTTATCTTTCACAGGGACCTACGAGCAGTACTTC.

The chain has TRBV28 and TRBJ1-1, with a weak D call TRBD1 (5 bases). This CDR3 is built from 16 residues. CDR1 is MDHEN, CDR2 SYDVKM, per germline. The ends were cut back, 1 base at V and 2 bases at J, with 14 bases in the middle. CDR3 DNA: TGTGCCAGCAGTTTATTCGGTGGGACTCTAAACACTGAAGCTTTCTTT. It codes for CASSLFGGTLNTEAFF.

This clone was seen only once. The chain carries TRBV15 and TRBJ2-1; D uncertain. Trimming pared 5 bases from V and 8 bases from J, leaving 13 bases between. Germline values: CDR1 LNHNV, CDR2 YYDKDF (reference sequence). The CDR3 loop spans 13 amino acids. The CDR3 here is CATSVQKIDEQFF. CDR3 in DNA: TGTGCCACCAGCGTACAAAAGATCGATGAGCAGTTCTTC.